This TCR beta chain was captured in a study of blood T cell repertoires in COVID-19. Study information: Acute and convalescent COVID-19 specimens originated in the United States, Italy and Spain. T cells, B-cell-depleted T cells, or PBMCs provided the cDNA or gDNA that served as material.

In the authors' methods: By means of reference gene primer amplification, nucleated cell counts were estimated. The assay was immunoSEQ multiplex PCR, and TCRdb's table has in-frame clones only and misses some. D and trimming were read from the DNA, whereas the V and J calls and clone size are those reported in that table. The profile shows a few hundred thousand clones, 87% of them singletons. After removal of 7 bases from V and 2 bases from J, the junction contained 8 bases not matched to a gene. This CDR3 spans 16 amino acids. The germline V gene has CDR1 MDHEN and CDR2 SYDVKM. The receptor comes from a woman aged 45-65 years who had recovered from COVID-19. This chain joins TRBV28 and TRBJ2-7; 13 bases match TRBD2. The material sequenced was peripheral blood. In nucleotides, the CDR3 is TGTGCCAGCATGGGGACTAGCGGGAACTATCCCTACGAGCAGTACTTC. Translating gives CASMGTSGNYPYEQYF.